This T cell receptor (beta chain) derives from a study of T cells in Graves' hyperthyroidism and ophthalmopathy. Across the whole study: Pretreatment peripheral blood was obtained at initial diagnosis.

This CDR3 has 15 residues. Germline trimming cut 5 bases from V and 4 bases from J; bases unmatched to any gene: 11. Per germline, CDR1 MNHEY and CDR2 SMNVEV (reference sequence). The source material, RNA transcripts, was used to amplify TCR beta CDR3 regions. First-round RT-PCR of the TCR CDR3 relied on the HTBI primer set. In TCRdb, the multiplex PCR reads were re-called with MiXCR into one record per CDR3 protein. This sample has around 340,000 distinct CDR3 sequences; about 21% occur once, and the top ten carry around 50%. The study based diagnoses on clinical symptoms, serum thyroxine and TRAb, thyroid ultrasound and orbital computed tomography. Ten or more counts support this clonotype.

The sequenced sample was blood. The sequence was collected from a woman aged 45-65 years with Graves' hyperthyroidism. This chain uses TRBV27 with TRBJ2-7, with 7 bases matching TRBD2. As DNA, the CDR3 is TGTGCCAGCAGTCGGCCCCGTGGCGGGGGATACGAGCAGTACTTC. It is translated as CASSRPRGGGYEQYF.